This section outlines one T cell receptor beta chain sequence together with its context. Distinct nucleotide sequences in the sample also encode this CDR3. This sample is part of a study of shared clonotypes between healthy human individuals. Losses at the gene ends were 4 bases for V and 1 base for J; bases not matched to a gene: 2. The CDR3 is 13 amino acids. Per the germline V gene, CDR1 is SGHRS and CDR2 is YFSETQ. Some clones are missing from TCRdb's copy, which holds only in-frame ones; the method was immunoSEQ multiplex PCR. The table includes about 2.3 million clones, around 93% detected once. Recent acute infections and vaccinations were absent in the healthy HIV-negative adult donors.

The chain employs TRBV5-1 and TRBJ2-7; 7 bases align to TRBD1. This receptor was taken from a man aged 18 to 30 in good health. Some clones in this sample may be carry-over from other donors' samples. The sequenced material came from naive CD4+ T cells from PBMCs. Subset meaning: CD45RA+ positively selected. This chain's CDR3 is CASSVGQSYEQYF. As DNA, the CDR3 is TGCGCCAGCAGCGTGGGACAGTCCTACGAGCAGTACTTC.